The T cell receptor (beta chain) under discussion was sequenced for a study of OX40 agonist ivuxolimab in advanced cancers. Study context: People in dose escalation had one of these cancers: hepatocellular carcinoma, melanoma, renal cell or head and neck cancer.

Germline V gives CDR1 LNHDA, CDR2 SQIVND (reference sequence). Trimming cost V 5 bases and J 4 bases, with 12 bases left between them. The CDR3 has 13 amino acids. To note about this clone: Its antigen remains unknown.

Study-wide points: Partial responders at 0.1-3.0 mg/kg showed near-lowest clonal expansion. Both CD4+ and CD8+ T cell populations in blood had undergone clonal expansion by week 6 at 0.1 to 3.0 mg/kg.

TCRdb's table, derived via immunoSEQ multiplex PCR, lists solely in-frame clones and lacks some. Here the sample spans around 50,000 clones, roughly 90% being singletons. This clonotype originated in an adult with an advanced solid tumor such as melanoma, head and neck, liver or kidney cancer. V and J are TRBV19 and TRBJ2-7; D uncertain. The sample was CD4+ or CD8+ T cells sorted from blood, taken in a trial of the OX40 agonist ivuxolimab. CDR3 loop: CASSSRVPYEQYF. CDR3 bases: TGTGCCAGTAGTTCTCGGGTCCCTTACGAGCAGTACTTC.